The 10 T cell receptor beta chains listed next were all sequenced from one sample in a study of neurological immune-mediated disorders. TCRdb passed the 5' RACE reads through MiXCR, listing each CDR3 protein once. This sample carries roughly 10,000 distinct CDR3 sequences, 20% to 25% of them seen once, and the ten largest clones take approximately 15%. The sequencing input was CD8+ T cells from blood. The receptors here all came from a woman in her 40s with multiple sclerosis.

This clonotype was observed many times. This may be a read error: a much more frequent sequence differs by one nucleotide. This chain uses TRBV9 with TRBJ1-4, with D unclear. The V gene's germline CDR1 is SGDLS and CDR2 YYNGEE. Trimming cost V 3 bases and J 0 bases, with 9 bases left between them. The CDR3 length is 15 residues. In DNA, the CDR3 is TGTGCCAGCAGCGCCGAACGGACAACTAATGAAAAACTGTTTTTT. It yields the protein CASSAERTTNEKLFF.

This clonotype was recorded many times. The chain is built from TRBV27 and TRBJ1-4; D gene uncertain. In germline, CDR1 is MNHEY, CDR2 SMNVEV (reference sequence). The V and J ends lost 3 bases and 7 bases respectively, with 9 bases between them. The CDR3 is 13 amino acids. The CDR3 DNA reads TGTGCCAGCAGTTTTGTTGGAGGTGAAAAACTGTTTTTT. Translating gives CASSFVGGEKLFF.

This sequence joins TRBV5-1 and TRBJ1-5; D unresolved. Germline CDR1 reads SGHRS; CDR2 reads YFSETQ. The ends were cut back, 0 bases at V and 3 bases at J, with 7 bases in the middle. The CDR3 loop spans 14 amino acids. The CDR3 region has the DNA TGCGCCAGCAGCTTGGATCCTCACAATCAGCCCCAGCATTTT. It encodes CASSLDPHNQPQHF.

A remark on this clonotype: A clone one base away is much larger, so this may be a read error. The chain uses TRBV13 and TRBJ1-2, with D maybe TRBD1 (5 bases). This CDR3 is built from 19 residues. CDR1 PRHDT and CDR2 FYEKMQ come from the germline V gene (reference sequence). The CDR3: CVSSSVRPSYYRNNYGYTF. CDR3 in DNA: TGTGTCAGCAGCTCCGTCAGGCCTAGCTATTACAGGAATAACTATGGCTACACCTTC.

This clonotype has ten or more counts. The CDR3 reads CASSLARLGGTGTLKQFF. CDR3 in DNA: TGCGCCAGCAGCTTGGCTCGATTGGGGGGGACAGGGACCCTAAAGCAGTTCTTC. The rearrangement joins TRBV5-1 to TRBJ2-1, with TRBD1 matching over 9 bases. The CDR3 sequence is 18 residues long. The germline gives CDR1 SGHRS, CDR2 YFSETQ. Trimming took 0 bases from V and 11 from J; bases not matched to a gene: 18.

The genes are TRBV5-1 and TRBJ1-3, with D possibly matching TRBD1 (5 bases). This CDR3 contains 15 residues. Germline loops: CDR1 SGHRS, CDR2 YFSETQ. V lost 5 bases and J 0 bases, leaving 12 bases between the germline ends. The DNA for the CDR3 is TGCGCCAGCAGTTCGGGACGGAGCTCTGGAAACACCATATATTTT. Protein product: CASSSGRSSGNTIYF.

This clonotype was counted ten times or more. The genes are TRBV7-6 and TRBJ1-2, with D possibly being TRBD1 (6 bases). Germline V gene lookup returns CDR1 SGHVS and CDR2 FNYEAQ. CDR3 length: 13 residues. The V end lost 5 bases, the J end lost 4 bases, and 11 bases lay between the germline ends. CDR3 region: CASSPDRVYGYTF. The CDR3 nucleotides read TGTGCCAGCAGCCCGGACAGAGTCTATGGCTACACCTTC.

Sample share makes this clonotype medium-sized. V gene TRBV15 combines with J gene TRBJ1-4; 7 bases are a match to TRBD1. This CDR3 region has 15 residues. Trimming took 6 bases from V and 4 from J; bases not matched to a gene: 8. CDR1 and CDR2 (germline): LNHNV, YYDKDF (reference sequence). CDR3 amino acids: CATSPRDSLNEKLFF. The CDR3 DNA sequence: TGTGCCACCAGTCCCCGGGACAGCCTTAATGAAAAACTGTTTTTT.

The sample holds many counts of this clonotype. The chain recombines TRBV5-5 with TRBJ2-7; maybe TRBD1 (6 bases). The CDR3 totals 14 residues. Germline CDR1 and CDR2: SGHKS and YYEKEE (reference sequence). V was pared by 6 bases and J by 2 bases, with 15 bases between. CDR3 protein: CASTPRGYPYEQYF. CDR3 nucleotides: TGTGCCAGCACCCCGAGGGGGTACCCCTACGAGCAGTACTTC.

This clonotype appeared a single time. V is TRBV7-6 and J is TRBJ1-6, with 9 positions matching TRBD1. Trimming cost V 1 base and J 1 base; bases outside gene matches: 8. Germline V gene data show CDR1 as SGHVS and CDR2 as FNYEAQ. The CDR3 loop spans 19 amino acids. CDR3 in amino acids: CASSLGTGAAWSYNSPLHF. Written as DNA, the CDR3 is TGTGCCAGCAGCTTAGGGACAGGGGCTGCATGGTCCTATAATTCACCCCTCCACTTT. Filled out from reference TRBV7-6 and TRBJ1-6, the complete variable domain reads GAGVSQSPRYKVTKRGQDVALRCDPISGHVSLYWYRQALGQGPEFLTYFNYEAQQDKSGLPNDRFSAERPEGSISTLTIQRTEQRDSAMYRCASSLGTGAAWSYNSPLHFGNGTRLTVT.